This T cell receptor beta chain was captured in a study of blood T cell repertoires in COVID-19. Study background: The analysed material was cDNA or gDNA that came from T cells, B-cell-depleted T cells, or PBMCs.

Sequencing used immunoSEQ multiplex PCR; TCRdb keeps in-frame clones, though not all of them. The sample records around 320,000 clones, 70% to 90% being singletons. V was shortened by 5 bases and J by 5 bases, with 21 bases between the two germline ends. Germline V gene sequence: CDR1 KGHDR, CDR2 SFDVKD. This CDR3 region has 17 residues. The source is a woman in her thirties who had recovered from COVID-19. The sequenced material came from peripheral blood. The chain links TRBV24-1 to TRBJ2-1; weak D call: TRBD1 (6 bases). CDR3 sequence reads: CATSGGGGWRFDNEQFF. The CDR3 region has the DNA TGTGCCACCAGTGGTGGTGGGGGCTGGCGATTCGACAATGAGCAGTTCTTC.